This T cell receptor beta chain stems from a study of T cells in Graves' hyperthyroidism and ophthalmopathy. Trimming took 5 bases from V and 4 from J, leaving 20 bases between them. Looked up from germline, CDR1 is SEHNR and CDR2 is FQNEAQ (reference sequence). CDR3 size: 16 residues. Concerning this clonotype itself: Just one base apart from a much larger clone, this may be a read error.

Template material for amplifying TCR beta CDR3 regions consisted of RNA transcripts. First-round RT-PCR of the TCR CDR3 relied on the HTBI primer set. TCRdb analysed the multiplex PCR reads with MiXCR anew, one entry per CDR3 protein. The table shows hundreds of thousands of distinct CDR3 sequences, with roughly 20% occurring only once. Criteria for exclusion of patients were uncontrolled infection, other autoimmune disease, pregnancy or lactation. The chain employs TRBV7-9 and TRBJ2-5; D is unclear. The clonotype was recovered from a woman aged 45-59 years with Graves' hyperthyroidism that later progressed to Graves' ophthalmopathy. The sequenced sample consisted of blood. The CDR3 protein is CASSDHHLLRPETQYF. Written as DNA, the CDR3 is TGTGCCAGCAGCGACCACCACCTATTACGTCCAGAGACCCAGTACTTC.